These 2 T cell receptor beta chains were sequenced from one sample in a study of shared clonotypes between healthy human individuals. Here immunoSEQ multiplex PCR was the method, and the copy in TCRdb shows in-frame clones only, minus some. The sample shows about 2.1 million clones, about 93% of them seen only once. The naive CD8 population came from CD45RO-negative cells selected for CCR7, without terminally differentiated effector memory CD45RA+ cells. The specimen sequenced was naive CD8+ T cells from PBMCs. The receptors here all came from a man aged 18 to 29 in good health. Some clones in this sample may be carry-over from other donors' samples.

This clone appeared once. This chain connects TRBV4-2 to TRBJ2-7, with TRBD2 identical over 9 bases. This CDR3 comprises 18 residues. V trimming: 1 base; J trimming: 5 bases; junction bases outside the gene matches: 15. Looked up from germline, CDR1 is LGHNA and CDR2 is YNFKEQ. CDR3 protein: CASSQGKIVAGGPNEQYF. The CDR3 coding sequence is TGTGCCAGCAGCCAAGGGAAGATCGTCGCGGGAGGGCCGAACGAGCAGTACTTC.

This chain uses TRBV29-1 with TRBJ2-2; 15 nucleotides line up with TRBD2. Germline CDR1 reads SQVTM; CDR2 reads ANQGSEA. Trimming took 7 bases from V and 0 from J; bases not matched to a gene: 9. The CDR3 contains 18 residues. CDR3 sequence reads: CSAHGLAGGPSNTGELFF. The CDR3 nucleotides are TGCAGCGCCCACGGACTAGCGGGAGGGCCTTCGAACACCGGGGAGCTGTTTTTT.